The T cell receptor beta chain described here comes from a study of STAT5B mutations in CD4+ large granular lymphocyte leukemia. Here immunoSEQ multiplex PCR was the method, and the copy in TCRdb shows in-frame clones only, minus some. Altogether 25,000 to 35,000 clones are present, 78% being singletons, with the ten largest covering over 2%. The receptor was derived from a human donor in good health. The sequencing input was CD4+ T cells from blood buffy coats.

The CDR3, as DNA: TGTGCCAGCAGTCAGGACCTCTCCATTAACAATGAGCAGTTCTTC. It codes for CASSQDLSINNEQFF. V and J are TRBV28 and TRBJ2-1; no clear D gene. Trimming took off 5 bases at V and 5 bases at J, with 16 bases between the two ends. There are 15 residues in the CDR3. Germline V gives CDR1 MDHEN, CDR2 SYDVKM.